Listed here are 7 T cell receptor beta chains from one sample, sequenced in a study of regulatory T cells in long-lasting Graves disease. Time point of the sample: newly diagnosed GD, antithyroid drugs for less than 3 months. Researchers made the TCR library from RNA that was extracted from PBMCs. Arm-PCR of CDR3 regions with iRepertoire HTBI primers generated TCR beta libraries. TCRdb redid the calling of the multiplex PCR reads with MiXCR, one entry per CDR3 protein. The repertoire has 400,000 to 500,000 distinct CDR3 sequences, approximately 15% of them found once; the top ten carry approximately 17%. These data also formed part of another study, on T cells in Graves' hyperthyroidism and ophthalmopathy.

Sequenced material: peripheral blood mononuclear cells (PBMCs), taken at new diagnosis, from a patient treated with antithyroid drugs. Receptors originate from a woman between 50 and 59 years old with Graves disease.

This clonotype was detected many times. Mismatch with germline at one junction end may stem from a read error. The chain carries TRBV7-7 and TRBJ2-1; a possible D gene is TRBD1 (6 bases). The DNA end is a closer match to TRBJ2-5, so the J assignment may be wrong. Germline CDR1 and CDR2: SSHAT and FNYEAQ (reference sequence). The CDR3 sequence is 15 residues long. The CDR3 sequence is CASRPNRAAAETQYF. As DNA, the CDR3 is TGTGCTAGCAGACCTAACAGGGCGGCGGCGGAGACCCAGTACTTC.

This clonotype came up many times. The chain joins TRBV10-3 to TRBJ1-1; 7 bases are shared with TRBD1. The J segment lost 3 bases and the V segment lost 8 bases, leaving 15 bases of the junction unmatched. The CDR3 totals 16 residues. In germline, CDR1 is ENHRY, CDR2 SYGVKD. Here the CDR3 reads CAIRLTRTGEDTEAFF. In DNA, the CDR3 is TGTGCCATCCGACTCACCCGTACAGGGGAGGACACTGAAGCTTTCTTT.

This clonotype turned up a few times. Compared with germline, one end of the junction differs, possibly owing to a read error. V gene TRBV7-2 combines with J gene TRBJ2-1; no clear D gene. CDR3 length equals 13 residues. Germline V gives CDR1 SGHTA, CDR2 FQGNSA. Written as DNA, the CDR3 is TGTGCCAGCAGCTTAGACTCGAACAATGAGCAGTCCTTC. Residues: CASSLDSNNEQSF.

J is TRBJ2-3 and V is TRBV10-1; TRBD2 matches at 11 bases. The better agreement between TRBJ2-1 and the DNA end casts doubt on the J call. The CDR3 covers 15 residues. CDR1 WNHNN and CDR2 SYGVQD come from the germline V gene (reference sequence). As DNA, the CDR3 is TGCGCCAGCAGTGATAGCGGGAGGGCCAGCAATGAGCAGTTCTTC. Encoded protein: CASSDSGRASNEQFF.

This clonotype was found a few times. This chain connects TRBV24-1 to TRBJ2-5; TRBD1 aligns across 8 bases. V lost 6 bases to trimming and J lost 7 bases; unmatched junction nucleotides: 12. Germline V gives CDR1 KGHDR, CDR2 SFDVKD. This CDR3 is 15 amino acids long. The CDR3 nucleotides are TGTGCCACCAGTCAGACAGGGGATGTTGTTGGGACCCAGTACTTC. Translated, it gives CATSQTGDVVGTQYF.

V and J are TRBV7-2 and TRBJ2-1; the match to TRBD2 covers 10 bases. Trimming cost V 1 base and J 6 bases; bases outside gene matches: 6. Germline V gene sequence: CDR1 SGHTA, CDR2 FQGNSA. The CDR3 is 16 residues long. The CDR3 spells CASSLEGTSVRNEQFF. The CDR3 coding sequence is TGTGCCAGCAGCTTAGAAGGGACTAGCGTCCGCAATGAGCAGTTCTTC.

This clonotype was seen repeatedly, ten times or more. The chain has TRBV28 and TRBJ1-4; 9 positions agree with TRBD1. This CDR3 comprises 16 residues. In germline, CDR1 is MDHEN, CDR2 SYDVKM. Germline trimming cut 5 bases from V and 3 bases from J; bases unmatched to any gene: 7. CDR3 sequence (DNA): TGTGCCAGCAGTACAGGACAGGGGTGGGCTAATGAAAAACTGTTTTTT. Translating it yields CASSTGQGWANEKLFF.